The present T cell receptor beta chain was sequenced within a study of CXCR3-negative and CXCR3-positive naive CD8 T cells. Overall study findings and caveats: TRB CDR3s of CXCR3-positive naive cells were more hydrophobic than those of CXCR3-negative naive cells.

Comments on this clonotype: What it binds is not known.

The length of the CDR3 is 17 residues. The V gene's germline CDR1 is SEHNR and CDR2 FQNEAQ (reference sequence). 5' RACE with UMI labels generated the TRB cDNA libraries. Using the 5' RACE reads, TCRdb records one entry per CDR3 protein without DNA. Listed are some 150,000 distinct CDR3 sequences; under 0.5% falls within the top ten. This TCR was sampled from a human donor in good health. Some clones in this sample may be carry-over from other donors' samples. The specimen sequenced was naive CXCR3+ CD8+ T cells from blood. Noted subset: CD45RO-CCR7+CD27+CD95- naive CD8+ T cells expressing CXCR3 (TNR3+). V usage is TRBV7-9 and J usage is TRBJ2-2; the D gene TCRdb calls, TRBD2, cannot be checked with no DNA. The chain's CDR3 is CAKGSTSGAQNTGELFF.